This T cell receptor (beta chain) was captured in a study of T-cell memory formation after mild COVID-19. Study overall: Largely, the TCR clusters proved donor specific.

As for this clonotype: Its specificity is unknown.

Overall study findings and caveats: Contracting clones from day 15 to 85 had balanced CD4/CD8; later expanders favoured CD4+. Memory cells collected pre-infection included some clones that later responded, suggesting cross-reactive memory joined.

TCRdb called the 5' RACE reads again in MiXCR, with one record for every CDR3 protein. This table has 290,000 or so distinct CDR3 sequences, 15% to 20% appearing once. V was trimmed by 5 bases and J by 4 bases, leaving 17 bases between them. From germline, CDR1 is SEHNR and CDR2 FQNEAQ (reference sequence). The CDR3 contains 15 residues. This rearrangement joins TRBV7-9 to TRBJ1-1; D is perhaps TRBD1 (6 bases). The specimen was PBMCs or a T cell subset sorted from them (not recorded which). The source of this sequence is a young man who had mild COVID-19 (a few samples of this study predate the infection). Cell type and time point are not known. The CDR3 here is CASSPRTGGGTEAFF. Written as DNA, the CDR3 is TGTGCCAGCAGCCCTCGGACTGGAGGGGGCACTGAAGCTTTCTTT.